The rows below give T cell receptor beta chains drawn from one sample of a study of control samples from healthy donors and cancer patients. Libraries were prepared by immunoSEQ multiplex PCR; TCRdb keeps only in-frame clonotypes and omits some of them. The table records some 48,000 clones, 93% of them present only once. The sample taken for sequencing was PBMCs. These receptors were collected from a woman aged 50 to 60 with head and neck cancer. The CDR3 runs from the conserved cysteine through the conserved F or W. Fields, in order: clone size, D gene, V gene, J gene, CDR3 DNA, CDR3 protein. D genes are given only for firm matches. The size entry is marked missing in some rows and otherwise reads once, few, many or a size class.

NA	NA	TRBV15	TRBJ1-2	TGTGCCACCAGCAGATCCGGGACGGCCTATGGCTACACCTTC	CATSRSGTAYGYTF
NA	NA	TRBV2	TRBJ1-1	TGTGCCAGCAGCGACGACTACAGGGATGTGAACACTGAAGCTTTCTTT	CASSDDYRDVNTEAFF
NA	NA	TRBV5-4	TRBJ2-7	TGTGCCAGCAGCTTGGACAGGGCCTCCTACGAGCAGTACTTC	CASSLDRASYEQYF
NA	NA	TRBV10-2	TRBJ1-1	TGCGCCACCCTCAGGGACCGAATGAACACTGAAGCTTTCTTT	CATLRDRMNTEAFF
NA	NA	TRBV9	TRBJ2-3	TGTGCCAGCAGCGTAGCTGCGAGTCCCACTAGCACAGATACGCAGTATTTT	CASSVAASPTSTDTQYF
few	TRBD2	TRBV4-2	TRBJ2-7	TGTGCCAGCAGCCCGCCGACTAGCGGGAGGGAAGAGCAGTACTTC	CASSPPTSGREEQYF
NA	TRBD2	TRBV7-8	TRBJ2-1	TGTGCCAGCAGCCCGGGCATTGGGACTAGCGGGAGGGCAGGGAATGAGCAGTTCTTC	CASSPGIGTSGRAGNEQFF
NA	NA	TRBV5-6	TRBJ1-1	TGTGCCAGCACCTCCTTGAGGGGGAACACTGAAGCTTTCTTT	CASTSLRGNTEAFF
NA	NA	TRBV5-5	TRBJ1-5	TGTGCCAGCAGCTTGGATCCAGGGGTGGGCCAGCCCCAGCATTTT	CASSLDPGVGQPQHF
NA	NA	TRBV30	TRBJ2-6	TGTGCCTGGAGTACGGGGGCCAACGTCCTGACTTTC	CAWSTGANVLTF
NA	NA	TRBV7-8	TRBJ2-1	TGTGCCAGCAGCTTGCTTATGACAGCGACCTACAATGAGCAGTTCTTC	CASSLLMTATYNEQFF
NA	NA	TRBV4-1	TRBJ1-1	TGCGCCAGCAGCCAAGCCCAGACCTTGAACACTGAAGCTTTCTTT	CASSQAQTLNTEAFF
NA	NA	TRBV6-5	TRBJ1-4	TGTGCCAGCAGTATAACAGGGAGCCCTAATGAAAAACTGTTTTTT	CASSITGSPNEKLFF
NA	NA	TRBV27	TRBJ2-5	TGTGCCAGCAGTTTAAGCGGGACAACTTCGGAGACCCAGTACTTC	CASSLSGTTSETQYF
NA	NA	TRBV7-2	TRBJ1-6	TGTGCCAGCAGCTTAGCCCTCCCCACGAATTCACCCCTCCACTTT	CASSLALPTNSPLHF
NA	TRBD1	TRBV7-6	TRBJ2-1	TGTGCCAGCAGCGGCCCGCCGACAGGGGCGGGGGAGCAGTTCTTC	CASSGPPTGAGEQFF
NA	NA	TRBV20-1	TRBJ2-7	TGCAGTGCTAGAAGAGGTCAGGAGCAGTACTTC	CSARRGQEQYF
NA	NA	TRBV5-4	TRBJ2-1	TGTGCCAGCAGCTTGATTGACAGCTCAATGTACTCCTACAATGAGCAGTTCTTC	CASSLIDSSMYSYNEQFF
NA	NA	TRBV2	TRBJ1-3	TGTGCAGTCAAGGCTGCATCCTCTGGAAACACCATATATTTT	CAVKAASSGNTIYF
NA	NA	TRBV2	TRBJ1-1	TGTGCCAGCAGATGGGGTAGTGCTTCAGCTTTCTTT	CASRWGSASAFF
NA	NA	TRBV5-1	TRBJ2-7	TGCGCCAGCAGCTCTGGGTCGGGCTGGGAATACGAGCAGTACTTC	CASSSGSGWEYEQYF
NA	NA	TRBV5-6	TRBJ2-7	TGTGCCAGCAGCTTGGAGATAACCTCCTACGAGCAGTACTTC	CASSLEITSYEQYF
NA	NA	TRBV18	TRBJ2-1	TGTGCCAGCTCCCTTCAAGGGGGGCTGAGAAATGAGCAGTTCTTC	CASSLQGGLRNEQFF
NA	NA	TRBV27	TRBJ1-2	TGTGCCAGCAGTTCCGGACAGCCCGGCCTATATGGCTACACCTTC	CASSSGQPGLYGYTF
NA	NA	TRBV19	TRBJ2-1	TGTGCCAGTAGGCCCAGGGGCTACAATGAGCAGTTCTTC	CASRPRGYNEQFF
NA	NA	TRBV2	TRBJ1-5	TGTGCCAGCAGTGGGAGCGGGGCCAATCAGCCCCAGCATTTT	CASSGSGANQPQHF
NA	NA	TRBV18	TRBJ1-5	TGTGCCAGCTCACCAAGTCGGGGGAATCAGCCCCAGCATTTT	CASSPSRGNQPQHF
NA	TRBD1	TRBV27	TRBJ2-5	TGTGCCAGCAGTGCCGACAGGGGTATTCAAGAGACCCAGTACTTC	CASSADRGIQETQYF
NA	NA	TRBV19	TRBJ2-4	TGTGCCAGTACCATCGACGGCCTCGGGGCCAAAAACATTCAGTACTTC	CASTIDGLGAKNIQYF
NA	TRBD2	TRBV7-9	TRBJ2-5	TGTGCCAGCAGCTCCCCGGGACTAGAAAGCGAGACCCAGTACTTC	CASSSPGLESETQYF
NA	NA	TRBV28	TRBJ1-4	TGTGCCAGCAGTGGGTACAGTGCGAATGAAAAACTGTTTTTT	CASSGYSANEKLFF
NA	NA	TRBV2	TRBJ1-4	TGTGCCAGCAGTGAAGGTGAAAAACTGTTTTTT	CASSEGEKLFF
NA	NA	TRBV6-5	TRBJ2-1	TGTGCCAGTCTTGGGGGGTACAATGAGCAGTTCTTC	CASLGGYNEQFF
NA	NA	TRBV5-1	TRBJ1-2	TGCGCCAGCAGCTTGGTGGGGGGCGCGGACTATGGCTACACCTTC	CASSLVGGADYGYTF